This record looks at one TCR beta chain sequence and its context. This entry comes from a study of blood T cell repertoires in COVID-19. Study in general: T cells, B-cell-depleted T cells, or PBMCs supplied cDNA or gDNA.

Seattle researchers signed up patients amid active infection and tracked them longitudinally. As originally analysed: The authors estimated nucleated cell counts from reference gene primer amplification. Clones were read by immunoSEQ multiplex PCR, and TCRdb kept only the in-frame ones, dropping some. V, J and clone size derive from that table, while D and trimming were established from the DNA sequence. Of over 200,000 clones listed, around 84% are singletons. Germline V gene data show CDR1 as WSHSY and CDR2 as SAAADI. V lost 3 bases and J lost 3; bases outside the gene matches: 6. This CDR3 is 15 amino acids long.

The sample taken for sequencing was peripheral blood. The origin of this receptor is a man in his fifties with COVID-19, enrolled during active disease. The chain carries TRBV10-2 and TRBJ1-1, with 8 positions matching TRBD1. The CDR3 is CASSDLDREYTEAFF. CDR3 nucleotides: TGCGCCAGCAGTGACCTGGACAGGGAATACACTGAAGCTTTCTTT.